This T cell receptor (beta chain) was obtained from a study of OX40 agonist ivuxolimab in advanced cancers. Overall study context: Allowance was made for prior anti-PD-1, anti-PD-L1 or anti-CTLA-4 therapy, and approximately 40% had some.

Repertoires were generated with immunoSEQ multiplex PCR, while TCRdb's copy carries only in-frame clones and drops some. Here the sample spans 14,000 to 15,000 clones, 91% being singletons. This clone was counted only a few times. The CDR3 consists of 10 residues. With 5 bases removed from V and 6 bases from J, the gap between germline ends came to 2 bases. Germline values: CDR1 SEHNR, CDR2 FQNEAQ (reference sequence). The rearrangement uses TRBV7-9 and TRBJ2-1; D is undetermined. Sample: CD4+ or CD8+ T cells sorted from blood, taken in a trial of the OX40 agonist ivuxolimab. This TCR derives from an adult with an advanced solid tumor such as melanoma, head and neck, liver or kidney cancer. In DNA, the CDR3 is TGTGCCAGCAGCCCCAATGAGCAGTTCTTC. It specifies CASSPNEQFF.